This is a list of T cell receptor beta chains from one sample in a study of T cell clonotyping in hematopoietic cell transplantation. Data came from immunoSEQ multiplex PCR; TCRdb stores just in-frame clones and leaves some out. The profile shows about 10,000 clones, around 79% of them singletons. The input for sequencing was PBMCs, taken 30 days after allogeneic stem cell transplant. The receptors shown here come from a female patient in her forties or fifties who had an allogeneic stem cell transplant from a related donor, so T cells may come from the graft donor. Some clones in this sample may be carry-over from other donors' samples. Each CDR3 is given with its conserved first and last residue. D genes are given only for firm matches. The size field is filled for only some rows; it gives once, few, many or a size class.

. | TRBJ1-5 | TRBV25-1 | once | TGTGCCAGCAGTGAAGGAAACGGTGTCTCGGAGTCCCAGCATTTT | CASSEGNGVSESQHF
TRBD2 | TRBJ2-1 | TRBV2 | few | TGTGCCAGCAGTGAACTAGCGGGCGACTACAATGAGCAGTTCTTC | CASSELAGDYNEQFF
. | TRBJ2-7 | TRBV11-3 | . | TGTGCCAGCAGGACTCGTATCTCCTACGAGCAGTACTTC | CASRTRISYEQYF
TRBD1 | TRBJ2-5 | TRBV2 | . | TGTGCTCTCAAGACAGGGAATGGGGAGACCCAGTACTTC | CALKTGNGETQYF
TRBD2 | TRBJ2-1 | TRBV7-7 | . | TGTGCCAGCAGCTTAGGGGGCGGGGGGAATGAGCAGTTCTTC | CASSLGGGGNEQFF
. | TRBJ1-1 | TRBV9 | few | TGTGCCAGCAGAAGACCGGGAGGGACTGAAGCTTTCTTT | CASRRPGGTEAFF
. | TRBJ1-4 | TRBV6-1 | . | TGTGCCAGCACTGTGAACCTTGCAACTAATGAAAAACTGTTTTTT | CASTVNLATNEKLFF
. | TRBJ1-5 | TRBV30 | . | TGTGCCTGGAGTCCGGACAGCAATCAGCCCCAGCATTTT | CAWSPDSNQPQHF
TRBD1 | TRBJ2-3 | TRBV6-1 | . | TGTGCCAGCAGTCGGGGTACAGGGGTGGATACGCAGTATTTT | CASSRGTGVDTQYF
. | TRBJ2-7 | TRBV11-1 | . | TGTGCCAGCAGCTTTGCCGATCAATACGAGCAGTACTTC | CASSFADQYEQYF
TRBD1 | TRBJ1-6 | TRBV4-1 | once | TGCGCCAGCAGCCAAGATCAGGCTGGGCCAGGGGGTTATCCCCTCCACTTT | CASSQDQAGPGGYPLHF
. | TRBJ2-1 | TRBV7-2 | . | TGTGCCAGCAGCCGCGGGGCCTCGGGTGAGCAGTTCTTC | CASSRGASGEQFF
TRBD1 | TRBJ2-7 | TRBV6-9 | . | TGTGCCAGCAGTTCCCAAGGGACAGGGGCATACGAGCAGTACTTC | CASSSQGTGAYEQYF
. | TRBJ1-5 | TRBV15 | few | TGTGCCACCAGCAGAGGGGGACGCAATCAGCCCCAGCATTTT | CATSRGGRNQPQHF
. | TRBJ1-1 | TRBV7-9 | . | TGTGCCAGCAGGGGTCCTAGCACTGAAGCTTTCTTT | CASRGPSTEAFF
TRBD2 | TRBJ2-3 | TRBV2 | once | TGTGCCAGCAGTGGGTGGCCCGGGACTAGCGGAACTGGCACAGATACGCAGTATTTT | CASSGWPGTSGTGTDTQYF
TRBD2 | TRBJ2-5 | TRBV5-5 | once | TGTGCCAGCAGCTTGGTGCCTAGCGGGAGAATGGAGACCCAGTACTTC | CASSLVPSGRMETQYF
TRBD1 | TRBJ1-3 | TRBV4-1 | . | TGCGCCAGCAGGCGGGACAGGGCCGGAAACACCATATATTTT | CASRRDRAGNTIYF
TRBD1 | TRBJ1-4 | TRBV7-9 | medium-sized | TGTGCCAGCAGCTCCGGACAGGGGGCGAAGACTAATGAAAAACTGTTTTTT | CASSSGQGAKTNEKLFF
. | TRBJ2-5 | TRBV25-1 | . | TGTGCCAGCAGCCTGCAGGGTTGGGAGACCCAGTACTTC | CASSLQGWETQYF
. | TRBJ2-1 | TRBV5-6 | . | TGTGCCAGCAGCTTGGCGTCAGTTCTTATCTTC | CASSLASVLIF
. | TRBJ1-2 | TRBV5-6 | few | TGTGCCAGCAGCCAACAGGCCGGGGGCTACACCTTC | CASSQQAGGYTF